Following are 20 T cell receptor beta chains from one sample sequenced in a study of blood T cells in healthy people across ages (dated by TCRdb to about 2015). The library was obtained by 5' RACE. Data came from an Illumina HiSeq 2500. The second PCR ran for roughly 7 to 11 cycles and used a J-beta primer mix along with a sample-barcoded 5' primer. TCRdb redid the processing of the public reads, applying fastp at Q25 and MiXCR, and retained in-frame beta chains. A single entry per CDR3 protein holds the most common genes and DNA from its merged rows. This sample gives about 1,800,000 distinct CDR3 sequences in total; 28% of them show up just once. The ten largest clones capture 7.7% of the sample. What was sequenced was blood. The source is a woman aged 25 to 45 in good health.

The chain links TRBV19 to TRBJ2-3; maybe TRBD1 (5 bases). Germline CDR1 is LNHDA and CDR2 is SQIVND (reference sequence). V lost 2 bases and J 3 bases, leaving 18 bases between the germline ends. This CDR3 has 17 residues. CDR3 nucleotides: TGTGCCAGTAGTATATGGGATGGCGGCAAGGGGACAGATACGCAGTATTTT. Encoded protein: CASSIWDGGKGTDTQYF.

The CDR3 region has the DNA TGTGCCAGCAGCTTGCGCGGGGGCTTTCTACAATCCTACAATGAGCAGTTCTTC. Encoded protein: CASSLRGGFLQSYNEQFF. V gene TRBV7-6 combines with J gene TRBJ2-1; possibly TRBD2 for D (7 bases). The CDR3 length is 18 residues. Deletions cut 3 bases from V and 1 base from J, with 19 bases between. The germline V gene has CDR1 SGHVS and CDR2 FNYEAQ.

The chain links TRBV9 to TRBJ2-7, with D perhaps matching TRBD2 (6 bases). CDR1 is SGDLS, CDR2 YYNGEE, per germline. CDR3 size: 15 residues. Trimming took off 0 bases at V and 0 bases at J, with 10 bases between the two ends. The CDR3 loop reads CASSVVSSGSYEQYF. In nucleotides, the CDR3 is TGTGCCAGCAGCGTAGTAAGTAGCGGCTCCTACGAGCAGTACTTC.

This chain joins TRBV4-1 and TRBJ2-3; no firm D call. Trimming left V 4 bases short and J 0 bases short, with 14 bases between. The V gene's germline CDR1 is MGHRA and CDR2 YSYEKL. There are 16 residues in the CDR3. CDR3 nucleotide sequence: TGCGCCAGCAGCCCTCCGACAAACCCAAGCACAGATACGCAGTATTTT. This sequence encodes CASSPPTNPSTDTQYF.

J is TRBJ2-3 and V is TRBV12-3 or TRBV12-4; 8 positions agree with TRBD2. This CDR3 has 16 amino acids. V lost 3 bases and J lost 5; bases outside the gene matches: 10. CDR3 region: CASSFGAGVARDTQYF. CDR3 sequence (DNA): TGTGCCAGCAGTTTTGGAGCGGGAGTCGCCCGAGATACGCAGTATTTT.

Only a few counts were recorded for this clonotype. The chain recombines TRBV12-3 or TRBV12-4 with TRBJ1-1; tentative D call: TRBD1 (6 bases). The CDR3 length is 13 residues. V was pared by 10 bases and J by 4 bases, with 16 bases between. The CDR3 loop is CATGGGWATEAFF. CDR3 DNA: TGTGCCACCGGAGGGGGTTGGGCCACTGAAGCTTTCTTT.

This clonotype was seen more than once but under ten times. The rearrangement joins TRBV2 to TRBJ2-1; no definite D call. Trimming removed 3 bases from V and 0 bases from J, with 12 bases in between. CDR1 and CDR2 (germline): SNHLY, FYNNEI. CDR3 length equals 16 residues. The CDR3 region has the DNA TGTGCCAGCAGTGATCCCCACCTTGCCTCCTACAATGAGCAGTTCTTC. Translation gives CASSDPHLASYNEQFF.

This clonotype was found a few times. V is TRBV20-1 and J is TRBJ1-6, with D perhaps matching TRBD1 (5 bases). Germline CDR1 is DFQATT and CDR2 is SNEGSKA (reference sequence). The CDR3 length is 16 residues. Between the trimmed V and J ends, which lost 0 bases and 7 bases, there was a span of 16 bases. CDR3 in DNA: TGCAGTGCTAGAGATCGGGGGAAGGACATAAATTCACCCCTCCACTTT. Its translation: CSARDRGKDINSPLHF.

This clonotype was detected many times. The J gene is TRBJ2-1, the V gene TRBV29-1; 10 bases are a match to TRBD2. The CDR3 is 14 amino acids. With 6 bases clipped from V and 4 bases from J, the junction kept 6 bases outside the gene matches. The germline V gene encodes CDR1 SQVTM and CDR2 ANQGSEA. CDR3 bases: TGCAGCGTCCCTGGACTAGCGGCTTACAATGAGCAGTTCTTC. Encoded protein: CSVPGLAAYNEQFF.

The chain employs TRBV12-3 or TRBV12-4 and TRBJ2-3, with 10 nucleotides matching TRBD2. This CDR3 is 15 amino acids long. V lost 7 bases to trimming and J lost 3 bases; unmatched junction nucleotides: 7. CDR3 region: CASNQRGGITDTQYF. The CDR3 DNA reads as TGTGCCAGCAATCAGCGGGGGGGCATTACAGATACGCAGTATTTT.

This chain uses TRBV10-3 with TRBJ2-7, with D maybe TRBD2 (6 bases). In germline, CDR1 is ENHRY, CDR2 SYGVKD. V was shortened by 3 bases and J by 4 bases, with 16 bases between the two germline ends. The CDR3 is 15 residues long. CDR3 nucleotide sequence: TGTGCCATCAGTGATAGTTCTAGCGCCTCTTACGAGCAGTACTTC. Its protein is CAISDSSSASYEQYF.

The chain links TRBV7-9 to TRBJ1-2; no firm D call. Germline V lookup: CDR1 SEHNR, CDR2 FQNEAQ (reference sequence). This CDR3 is 13 amino acids long. V lost 7 bases to trimming and J lost 0 bases, with 9 bases between them. For the CDR3, the DNA is TGTGCCAGCAAGCTAGGACCTAACTATGGCTACACCTTC. Its protein is CASKLGPNYGYTF.

Points on this clonotype: A much larger clone sits a single nucleotide away, making a read error possible. The rearrangement links TRBV6-6 to TRBJ1-2; 9 bases fit TRBD1. In germline, CDR1 is MNHNY, CDR2 SVGAGI (reference sequence). The CDR3 is 15 residues long. The J segment lost 8 bases and the V segment lost 6 bases, leaving 13 bases of the junction unmatched. CDR3 protein: CASSPPEQGAIGYTF. The CDR3 coding sequence is TGTGCCAGCAGCCCACCGGAACAGGGGGCGATCGGCTACACCTTC.

To note about this clonotype: Just one base apart from a much larger clone, this may be a read error. The chain carries TRBV6-1 and TRBJ1-2; 7 nucleotides align to TRBD1. The J segment lost 8 bases and the V segment lost 4 bases, leaving 4 bases of the junction unmatched. This CDR3 is 12 amino acids long. Germline V gives CDR1 MNHNS, CDR2 SASEGT. CDR3 loop: CASSGRGQGYTF. DNA for the CDR3: TGTGCCAGCAGTGGGAGGGGGCAAGGCTACACCTTC.

This clonotype has a count of ten or more. The chain combines TRBV7-9 with TRBJ2-5; D is perhaps TRBD2 (7 bases). Trimming took 4 bases from V and 1 from J, leaving 13 bases between them. The CDR3 length is 15 residues. Per germline, CDR1 SEHNR and CDR2 FQNEAQ (reference sequence). The DNA of the CDR3 is TGTGCCAGCAGCTGGGGGAGGGGGGCCCAAGAGACCCAGTACTTC. Amino acid sequence: CASSWGRGAQETQYF. Together with reference TRBV7-9 and TRBJ2-5, the CDR3 gives the full variable domain: DTGVSQNPRHKITKRGQNVTFRCDPISEHNRLYWYRQTLGQGPEFLTYFQNEAQLEKSRLLSDRFSAERPKGSFSTLEIQRTEQGDSAMYLCASSWGRGAQETQYFGPGTRLLVL.

In its sample, this clonotype was seen a few times. The chain has TRBV2 and TRBJ1-5; the match to TRBD1 covers 7 bases. The ends lost 7 bases at V and 0 bases at J; junction bases unmatched: 6. The CDR3 covers 15 residues. The V gene's germline CDR1 is SNHLY and CDR2 FYNNEI. The CDR3, as DNA: TGTGCCAGCACTACGGACAGGCTTAGCAATCAGCCCCAGCATTTT. This encodes CASTTDRLSNQPQHF.

The genes are TRBV24-1 and TRBJ1-2; the D gene is possibly TRBD1 (6 bases). CDR1 is KGHDR and CDR2 is SFDVKD in the germline V gene. The CDR3 is made up of 13 amino acids. Trimming removed 9 bases from V and 2 bases from J, with 12 bases in between. This chain's CDR3 is CATSRGVNYGYTF. The CDR3 nucleotides are TGTGCCACCTCGAGGGGGGTGAACTATGGCTACACCTTC.

The gene calls are TRBV20-1 and TRBJ2-1; the D gene is possibly TRBD1 (5 bases). Trimming stripped 0 bases from V and 10 bases from J, with 16 bases between. Germline-derived CDR1 and CDR2 are DFQATT and SNEGSKA (reference sequence). The CDR3 is 14 amino acids. CDR3 coding DNA: TGCAGTGCTAGAGATTCGACAGCCTCCTACGAGCAGTTCTTC. Protein product: CSARDSTASYEQFF.

The chain combines TRBV20-1 with TRBJ2-7; TRBD2 is a possible D gene (7 bases). The V end was cut by 3 bases, the J end by 0 bases, with 9 bases between. Germline assignment: CDR1 DFQATT and CDR2 SNEGSKA (reference sequence). This CDR3 is built from 13 residues. In nucleotides, the CDR3 is TGCAGTGCTAGCGGGGGGCCCTCCTACGAGCAGTACTTC. It codes for CSASGGPSYEQYF.

This chain links TRBV20-1 with TRBJ1-1; tentative D call: TRBD1 (6 bases). Trimming took off 0 bases at V and 2 bases at J, with 13 bases between the two ends. Germline V gene sequence: CDR1 DFQATT, CDR2 SNEGSKA (reference sequence). This CDR3 region has 15 residues. The CDR3 DNA sequence: TGCAGTGCTAGAGATCTTCAGGGGCGCAACACTGAAGCTTTCTTT. This codes for CSARDLQGRNTEAFF.